Below, 24 T cell receptor beta chains from the same sample are listed, as sequenced in a study of blood T cell repertoires in COVID-19. Here immunoSEQ multiplex PCR was the method, and the copy in TCRdb shows in-frame clones only, minus some. The top ten clones hold 4.8% of a sample with about 81,000 clones, about 91% of them seen once. Sequenced material: peripheral blood. These receptors all stem from an elderly woman with acute or convalescent COVID-19.

This chain links TRBV7-3 with TRBJ1-1; D possibly corresponds to TRBD1 (6 bases). CDR3 length: 14 residues. Between the trimmed V and J ends, which lost 3 bases and 0 bases, there was a span of 8 bases. Per germline, CDR1 SGHTA and CDR2 FQGTGA. CDR3 nucleotides: TGTGCCAGCAGCTTTGGGGGCGTGAACACTGAAGCTTTCTTT. This translates into CASSFGGVNTEAFF.

This rearrangement joins TRBV6-2 or TRBV6-3 to TRBJ1-5; unclear D gene. V lost 6 bases and J lost 1, with 19 bases in between. CDR1 is MNHEY, CDR2 SVGEGT, per germline. The CDR3 is 17 residues long. The CDR3 loop is CASSSGRWQPSNQPQHF. CDR3 DNA sequence: TGTGCCAGCAGCTCGGGGAGATGGCAGCCCAGCAATCAGCCCCAGCATTTT.

In its sample, this clone was seen once. CDR3 residues: CASSRELTDTQYF. The CDR3 region has the DNA TGTGCCAGCAGCCGGGAGCTTACAGATACGCAGTATTTT. The V and J genes are TRBV7-8 and TRBJ2-3; D perhaps matches TRBD2 (6 bases). Trimming took off 5 bases at V and 3 bases at J, with 9 bases between the two ends. Looked up from germline, CDR1 is SGHVS and CDR2 is FQNEAQ. CDR3 length equals 13 residues.

This clone was found once. The gene calls are TRBV29-1 and TRBJ2-5; 11 bases fit TRBD2. V gave up 7 bases and J gave up 5 bases; unmatched junction bases: 6. The CDR3 covers 13 residues. Germline CDR1 is SQVTM and CDR2 is ANQGSEA. Here the CDR3 DNA reads TGCAGCGCGGAACTAGCGGGAGAGGAGACCCAGTACTTC. It is translated as CSAELAGEETQYF. The entire variable domain, with the rest obtained from reference TRBV29-1 and TRBJ2-5, is as follows: SAVISQKPSRDICQRGTSLTIQCQVDSQVTMMFWYRQQPGQSLTLIATANQGSEATYESGFVIDKFPISRPNLTFSTLTVSNMSPEDSSIYLCSAELAGEETQYFGPGTRLLVL.

V gene TRBV10-3 combines with J gene TRBJ1-1, with D hard to call. V lost 2 bases to trimming and J lost 11 bases, with 9 bases between them. Germline V lookup: CDR1 ENHRY, CDR2 SYGVKD. The CDR3 spans 11 residues. CDR3 region: CAISEPPVAFF. CDR3 coding DNA: TGTGCCATCAGTGAGCCCCCGGTGGCTTTCTTT.

The J gene is TRBJ2-2, the V gene TRBV7-6, with 7 bases fitting TRBD2. The CDR3 spans 15 residues. J gave up 5 bases and V 0 bases, and 3 bases lay outside the gene matches. Per germline, CDR1 SGHVS and CDR2 FNYEAQ. This CDR3 is CASSLAGGGTGELFF. Written as DNA, the CDR3 is TGTGCCAGCAGCTTAGCCGGCGGGGGAACCGGGGAGCTGTTTTTT.

The chain has TRBV19 and TRBJ2-7; 9 bases align to TRBD1. The V gene end was trimmed by 6 bases and the J gene end by 6 bases; junction bases not matched to a gene: 12. This CDR3 is built from 15 residues. CDR1 is LNHDA, CDR2 SQIVND, per germline (reference sequence). The CDR3 region has the DNA TGTGCCAGTAGCGCCCCGGGACAGGGTGTATTCGAGCAGTACTTC. Translation gives CASSAPGQGVFEQYF.

This clone came up once. The chain uses TRBV20-1 and TRBJ1-1, with TRBD1 matching over 7 bases. CDR3 length: 11 residues. CDR1 and CDR2 from the germline V gene are DFQATT and SNEGSKA (reference sequence). Trimming removed 8 bases from V and 1 base from J; junction bases left unmatched: 1. This CDR3 reads CSQGENTEAFF. The CDR3 nucleotides read TGCAGTCAGGGGGAGAACACTGAAGCTTTCTTT.

The rearrangement links TRBV18 to TRBJ1-2; the D is unclear. Trimming shortened V by 3 bases and J by 8 bases, and 13 bases separated the two germline ends. Germline V gene data show CDR1 as KGHSH and CDR2 as LQKENI. There are 13 residues in the CDR3. The DNA for the CDR3 is TGTGCCAGCTCACCCCAGGATTCTCTGGGCTACACCTTC. The encoded protein is CASSPQDSLGYTF.

V is TRBV11-2 and J is TRBJ1-2; D possibly corresponds to TRBD1 (5 bases). Trimming pared 3 bases from V and 2 bases from J, leaving 13 bases between. Germline assignment: CDR1 SGHAT and CDR2 FQNNGV. The CDR3 is 15 amino acids. The CDR3 nucleotides are TGTGCCAGCAGCTTGTGGGGGGGTTGGAACTATGGCTACACCTTC. It specifies CASSLWGGWNYGYTF.

The chain joins TRBV2 to TRBJ1-2; 8 bases map to TRBD1. There are 15 residues in the CDR3. Germline trimming cut 5 bases from V and 1 base from J; bases unmatched to any gene: 6. Germline V gives CDR1 SNHLY, CDR2 FYNNEI. In nucleotides, the CDR3 is TGTGCCAGCAGTACTAGGGACAGGAATAACTATGGCTACACCTTC. It encodes CASSTRDRNNYGYTF.

The chain links TRBV7-9 to TRBJ1-2; TRBD1 might be the D (5 bases). V was cut by 1 base and J by 6 bases, with 9 bases left in between. The germline CDR1 and CDR2 sequences are SEHNR and FQNEAQ (reference sequence). The CDR3 contains 13 residues. The CDR3 DNA is TGTGCCAGCAGCTTAGGCAGGGCAGATGGCTACACCTTC. Its protein product is CASSLGRADGYTF.

V and J are TRBV15 and TRBJ2-5; 7 nucleotides align to TRBD1. This CDR3 is 16 amino acids long. V was clipped by 0 bases and J by 2 bases; unmatched bases: 6. Per germline, CDR1 LNHNV and CDR2 YYDKDF (reference sequence). The CDR3 DNA sequence: TGTGCCACCAGCAGAGAAGGGGGCTTACTGCAAGAGACCCAGTACTTC. Residues: CATSREGGLLQETQYF.

This clone was seen once. The chain couples TRBV4-1 to TRBJ1-5, with 8 positions matching TRBD1. Germline V gives CDR1 MGHRA, CDR2 YSYEKL. The CDR3 spans 15 residues. V gave up 3 bases and J gave up 5 bases; unmatched junction bases: 6. In DNA form, the CDR3 reads TGCGCCAGCAGCCACCCAGACAGGGGATATCAGCCCCAGCATTTT. Translating gives CASSHPDRGYQPQHF.

The chain couples TRBV19 to TRBJ1-5, with TRBD1 matching 7 bases. With V trimmed by 5 bases and J by 3 bases, 10 bases remained unmatched. This CDR3 is built from 16 residues. Germline lookup yields CDR1 LNHDA and CDR2 SQIVND (reference sequence). CDR3: CASSGKGQRYNQPQHF. The CDR3, as DNA: TGTGCCAGTAGTGGAAAGGGACAGCGTTACAATCAGCCCCAGCATTTT.

CDR3 sequence reads: CASSVDYGGPPYQETQYF. The DNA of the CDR3 is TGTGCCAGCAGCGTAGACTACGGGGGGCCACCATATCAAGAGACCCAGTACTTC. The V and J genes are TRBV9 and TRBJ2-5, with a tentative D call TRBD2 (7 bases). CDR3 length: 18 amino acids. V was shortened by 0 bases and J by 2 bases, with 20 bases between the two germline ends. Germline values: CDR1 SGDLS, CDR2 YYNGEE.

The CDR3 sequence is CASSLQGAPDTQYF. The CDR3 DNA reads TGTGCCAGCTCACTACAGGGGGCCCCAGATACGCAGTATTTT. The genes are TRBV18 and TRBJ2-3; 9 bases agree with TRBD1. J gave up 4 bases and V 4 bases, and 3 bases lay outside the gene matches. The length of the CDR3 is 14 residues. In germline, CDR1 is KGHSH, CDR2 LQKENI.

The V and J genes are TRBV9 and TRBJ2-3, with TRBD1 matching over 12 bases. This CDR3 is 16 amino acids long. After removal of 5 bases from V and 5 bases from J, the junction contained 9 bases not matched to a gene. The germline gives CDR1 SGDLS, CDR2 YYNGEE. The CDR3 DNA reads as TGTGCCAGCAGTCCTGGGGACAGGGGGCAAGGAGATACGCAGTATTTT. Protein: CASSPGDRGQGDTQYF.

In regard to this clone: One end of the junction is discordant with germline, which a read error may explain. This rearrangement joins TRBV20-1 to TRBJ2-1, with D maybe TRBD2 (5 bases). This CDR3 is 11 amino acids long. CDR1 is DFQATT and CDR2 is SNEGSKA in the germline V gene (reference sequence). The CDR3 region is CSAGRTLPEVF. Here the CDR3 DNA reads TGCAGTGCTGGGCGGACTTTACCGGAAGTCTTC.

This chain's CDR3 is CASLGQGDYNEQFF. As DNA, the CDR3 is TGTGCCAGCCTAGGACAGGGGGACTACAATGAGCAGTTCTTC. The chain uses TRBV18 and TRBJ2-1; 10 bases agree with TRBD1. This CDR3 comprises 14 residues. Per germline, CDR1 KGHSH and CDR2 LQKENI. The V and J ends lost 8 bases and 3 bases, in that order; junction bases with no gene match: 4.

In nucleotides, the CDR3 is TGTGCCATCAGTGATAGGGGTGGGAGCAATCAGCCCCAGCATTTT. It specifies CAISDRGGSNQPQHF. The chain carries TRBV10-3 and TRBJ1-5; D is possibly TRBD1 (5 bases). Per germline, CDR1 ENHRY and CDR2 SYGVKD. V lost 3 bases, J lost 1 base, and 10 bases lay in between. The CDR3 has 15 residues.

V usage is TRBV10-3 and J usage is TRBJ2-3; 11 bases map to TRBD2. V shed 5 bases, J shed 2 bases, and the junction held 3 bases outside the gene matches. The CDR3 length is 15 residues. In germline, CDR1 is ENHRY, CDR2 SYGVKD. Here the CDR3 reads CAISTSGGYTDTQYF. The CDR3 DNA reads as TGTGCCATCAGTACTAGCGGGGGATACACAGATACGCAGTATTTT.

In DNA, the CDR3 is TGTGCCAGCAGTGGACAGGGAGACACAGATACGCAGTATTTT. This codes for CASSGQGDTDTQYF. This chain uses TRBV2 with TRBJ2-3, with 7 bases lining up with TRBD1. This CDR3 is built from 14 residues. CDR1 is SNHLY, CDR2 FYNNEI, per germline. Trimming at V came to 4 bases and at J to 2 bases, leaving 3 bases not matched to a gene.

This chain joins TRBV6-5 and TRBJ2-7, with 12 bases lining up with TRBD2. The CDR3 runs 15 residues. Germline lookup yields CDR1 MNHEY and CDR2 SVGAGI. Unmatched junction bases numbered 5, after V lost 5 bases and J lost 3 bases. The CDR3 region is CASSRTGLAGYEQYF. The CDR3 nucleotides read TGTGCCAGCAGTCGGACGGGACTAGCGGGCTACGAGCAGTACTTC.